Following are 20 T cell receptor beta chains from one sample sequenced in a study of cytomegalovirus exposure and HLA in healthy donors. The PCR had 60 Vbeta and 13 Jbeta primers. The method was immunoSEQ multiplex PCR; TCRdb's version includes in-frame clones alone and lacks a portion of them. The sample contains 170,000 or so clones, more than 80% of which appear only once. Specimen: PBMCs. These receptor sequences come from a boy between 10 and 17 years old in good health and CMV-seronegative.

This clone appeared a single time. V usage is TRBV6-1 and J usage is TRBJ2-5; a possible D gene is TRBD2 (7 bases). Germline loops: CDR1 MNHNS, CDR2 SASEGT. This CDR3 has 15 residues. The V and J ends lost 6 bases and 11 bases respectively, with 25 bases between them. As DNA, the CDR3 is TGTGCCAGCAGAGCGGACCGCCCCCCGGGGGGCAAGCAGTACTTC. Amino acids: CASRADRPPGGKQYF.

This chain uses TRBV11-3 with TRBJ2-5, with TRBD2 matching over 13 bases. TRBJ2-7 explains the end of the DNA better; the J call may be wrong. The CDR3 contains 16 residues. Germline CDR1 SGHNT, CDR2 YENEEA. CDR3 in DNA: TGTGCCAGCAGCTTGTGGACTAGCGGGAGTCCCCACGAGCAGTACTTC. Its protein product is CASSLWTSGSPHEQYF.

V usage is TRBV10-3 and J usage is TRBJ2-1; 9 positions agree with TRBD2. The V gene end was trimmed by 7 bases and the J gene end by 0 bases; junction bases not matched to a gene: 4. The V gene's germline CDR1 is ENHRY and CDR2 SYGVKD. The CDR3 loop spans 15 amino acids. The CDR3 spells CAITKREVSYNEQFF. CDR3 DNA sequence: TGTGCCATCACCAAGCGGGAGGTCTCCTACAATGAGCAGTTCTTC.

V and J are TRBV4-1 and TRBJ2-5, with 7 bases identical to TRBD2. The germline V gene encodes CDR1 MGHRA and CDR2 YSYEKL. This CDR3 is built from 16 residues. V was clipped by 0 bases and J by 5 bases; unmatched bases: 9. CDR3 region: CASSQEPGGEIETQYF. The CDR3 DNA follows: TGCGCCAGCAGCCAAGAGCCGGGAGGCGAGATTGAGACCCAGTACTTC.

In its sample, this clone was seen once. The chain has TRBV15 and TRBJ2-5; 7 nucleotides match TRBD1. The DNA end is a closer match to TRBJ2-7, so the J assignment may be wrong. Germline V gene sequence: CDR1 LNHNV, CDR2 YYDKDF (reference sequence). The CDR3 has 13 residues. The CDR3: CATATGADHEQYF. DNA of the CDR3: TGTGCCACGGCTACAGGGGCGGACCACGAGCAGTACTTC.

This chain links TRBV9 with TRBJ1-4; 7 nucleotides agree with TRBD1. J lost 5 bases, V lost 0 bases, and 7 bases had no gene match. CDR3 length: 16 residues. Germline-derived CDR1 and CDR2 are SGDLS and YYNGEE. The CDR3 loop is CASSVEGGGANEKLFF. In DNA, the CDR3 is TGTGCCAGCAGCGTAGAAGGGGGCGGCGCAAATGAAAAACTGTTTTTT.

For the CDR3, the DNA is TGTGCCATCAGTGAGTCGGGAGCTAGCGGAGCCTACGAGCAGTACTTC. This gives the protein CAISESGASGAYEQYF. This chain uses TRBV10-3 with TRBJ2-7; 7 nucleotides align to TRBD2. This CDR3 has 16 amino acids. CDR1 ENHRY and CDR2 SYGVKD come from the germline V gene. J lost 2 bases, V lost 0 bases, and 7 bases had no gene match.

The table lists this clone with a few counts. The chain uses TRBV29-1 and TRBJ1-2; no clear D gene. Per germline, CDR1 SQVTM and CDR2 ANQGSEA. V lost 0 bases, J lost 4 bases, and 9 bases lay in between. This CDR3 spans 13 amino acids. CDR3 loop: CSVEDPNSYGYTF. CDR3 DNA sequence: TGCAGCGTTGAAGATCCCAACAGCTATGGCTACACCTTC. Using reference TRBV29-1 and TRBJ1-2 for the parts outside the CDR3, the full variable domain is SAVISQKPSRDICQRGTSLTIQCQVDSQVTMMFWYRQQPGQSLTLIATANQGSEATYESGFVIDKFPISRPNLTFSTLTVSNMSPEDSSIYLCSVEDPNSYGYTFGSGTRLTVV.

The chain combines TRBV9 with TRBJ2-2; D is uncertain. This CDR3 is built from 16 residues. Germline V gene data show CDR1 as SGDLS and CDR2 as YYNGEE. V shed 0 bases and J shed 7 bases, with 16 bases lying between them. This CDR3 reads CASSVVSLDSGGELFF. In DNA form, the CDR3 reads TGTGCCAGCAGCGTAGTCTCGCTCGACTCGGGCGGGGAGCTGTTTTTT.

CDR3 sequence reads: CASSFRQGPGNTIYF. The DNA of the CDR3 is TGTGCCAGTAGCTTTCGACAGGGACCAGGAAACACCATATATTTT. The J gene is TRBJ1-3, the V gene TRBV19; 7 positions match TRBD1. This CDR3 has 15 residues. V dropped 6 bases and J dropped 4; count of bases not matched to a gene: 9. Germline V gene lookup returns CDR1 LNHDA and CDR2 SQIVND (reference sequence).

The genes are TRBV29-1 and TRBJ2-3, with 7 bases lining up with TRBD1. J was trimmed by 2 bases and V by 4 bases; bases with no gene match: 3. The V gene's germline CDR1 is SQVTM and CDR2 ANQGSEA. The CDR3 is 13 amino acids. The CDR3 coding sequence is TGCAGCGTTGGGGGACAGACCACAGATACGCAGTATTTT. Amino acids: CSVGGQTTDTQYF.

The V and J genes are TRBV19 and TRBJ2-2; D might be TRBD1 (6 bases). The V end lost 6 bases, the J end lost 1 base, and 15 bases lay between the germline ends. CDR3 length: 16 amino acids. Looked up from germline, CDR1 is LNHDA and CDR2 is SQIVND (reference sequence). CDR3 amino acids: CASSAWTAKNTGELFF. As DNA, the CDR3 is TGTGCCAGTAGCGCCTGGACAGCAAAGAACACCGGGGAGCTGTTTTTT.

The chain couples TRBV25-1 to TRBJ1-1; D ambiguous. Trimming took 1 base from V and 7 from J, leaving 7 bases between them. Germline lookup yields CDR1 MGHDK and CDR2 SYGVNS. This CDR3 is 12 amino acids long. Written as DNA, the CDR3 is TGTGCCAGCAGTGAATTCCGCGATGAAGCTTTCTTT. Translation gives CASSEFRDEAFF.

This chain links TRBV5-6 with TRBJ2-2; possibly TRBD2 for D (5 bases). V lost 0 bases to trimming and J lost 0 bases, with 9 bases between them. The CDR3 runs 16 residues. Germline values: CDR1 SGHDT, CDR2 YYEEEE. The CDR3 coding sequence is TGTGCCAGCAGCTTGGGCCCGGGGACGAACACCGGGGAGCTGTTTTTT. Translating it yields CASSLGPGTNTGELFF.

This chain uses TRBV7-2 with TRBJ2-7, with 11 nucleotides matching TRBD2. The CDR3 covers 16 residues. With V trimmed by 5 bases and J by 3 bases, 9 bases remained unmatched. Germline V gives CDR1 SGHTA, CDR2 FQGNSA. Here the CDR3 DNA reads TGTGCCAGCAGCGTCATAACTAGCGGGAGTAACTACGAGCAGTACTTC. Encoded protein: CASSVITSGSNYEQYF.

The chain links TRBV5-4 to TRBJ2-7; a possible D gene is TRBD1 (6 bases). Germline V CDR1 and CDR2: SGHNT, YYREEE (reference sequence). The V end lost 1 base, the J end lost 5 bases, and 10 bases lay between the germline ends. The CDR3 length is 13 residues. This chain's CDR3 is CASSLIQGNEQYF. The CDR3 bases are TGTGCCAGCAGCTTGATACAGGGCAACGAGCAGTACTTC.

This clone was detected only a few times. CDR3 DNA: TGTGCCAGCAGCGTAGAACCGGGAGACGGGTCAGATACGCAGTATTTT. Translated, it gives CASSVEPGDGSDTQYF. The chain couples TRBV9 to TRBJ2-3, with D maybe TRBD2 (6 bases). Germline CDR1 is SGDLS and CDR2 is YYNGEE. The CDR3 consists of 16 residues. The germline V and J ends were trimmed by 0 bases and 4 bases, with 15 bases remaining between them.

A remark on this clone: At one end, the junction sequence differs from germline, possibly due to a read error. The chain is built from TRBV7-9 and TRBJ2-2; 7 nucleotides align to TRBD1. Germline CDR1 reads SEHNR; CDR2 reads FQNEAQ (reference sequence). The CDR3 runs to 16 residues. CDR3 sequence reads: CSSSTPIDRDTGELFF. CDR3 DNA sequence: TGTTCCAGCAGCACACCGATAGACAGGGACACCGGGGAGCTGTTTTTT.

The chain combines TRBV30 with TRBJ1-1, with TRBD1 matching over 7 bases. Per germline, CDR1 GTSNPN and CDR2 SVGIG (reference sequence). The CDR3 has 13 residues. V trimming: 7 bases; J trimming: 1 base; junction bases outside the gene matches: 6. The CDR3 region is CALTGTANTEAFF. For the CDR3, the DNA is TGTGCCTTAACCGGGACAGCGAACACTGAAGCTTTCTTT.

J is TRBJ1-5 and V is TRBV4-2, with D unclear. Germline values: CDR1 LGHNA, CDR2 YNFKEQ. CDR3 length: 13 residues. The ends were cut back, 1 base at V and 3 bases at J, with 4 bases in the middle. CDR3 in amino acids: CASSQAINQPQHF. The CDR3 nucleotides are TGTGCCAGCAGCCAAGCAATCAATCAGCCCCAGCATTTT.